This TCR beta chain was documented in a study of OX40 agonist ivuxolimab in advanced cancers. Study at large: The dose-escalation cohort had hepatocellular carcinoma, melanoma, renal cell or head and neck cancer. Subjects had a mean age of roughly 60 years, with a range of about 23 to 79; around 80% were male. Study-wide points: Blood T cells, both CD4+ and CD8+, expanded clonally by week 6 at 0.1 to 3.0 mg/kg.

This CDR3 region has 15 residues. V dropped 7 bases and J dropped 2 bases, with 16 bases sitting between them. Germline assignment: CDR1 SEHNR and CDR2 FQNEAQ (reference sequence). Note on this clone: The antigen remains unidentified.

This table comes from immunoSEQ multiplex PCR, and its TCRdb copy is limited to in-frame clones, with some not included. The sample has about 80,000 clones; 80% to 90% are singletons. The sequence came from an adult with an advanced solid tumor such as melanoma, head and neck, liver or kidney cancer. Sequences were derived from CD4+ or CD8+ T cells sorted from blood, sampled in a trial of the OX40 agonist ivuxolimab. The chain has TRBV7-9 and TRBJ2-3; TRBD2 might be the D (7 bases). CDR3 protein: CASTKEGGPTDTQYF. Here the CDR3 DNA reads TGTGCCAGCACCAAAGAGGGGGGGCCCACAGATACGCAGTATTTT. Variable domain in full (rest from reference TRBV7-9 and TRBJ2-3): DTGVSQNPRHKITKRGQNVTFRCDPISEHNRLYWYRQTLGQGPEFLTYFQNEAQLEKSRLLSDRFSAERPKGSFSTLEIQRTEQGDSAMYLCASTKEGGPTDTQYFGPGTRLTVL.